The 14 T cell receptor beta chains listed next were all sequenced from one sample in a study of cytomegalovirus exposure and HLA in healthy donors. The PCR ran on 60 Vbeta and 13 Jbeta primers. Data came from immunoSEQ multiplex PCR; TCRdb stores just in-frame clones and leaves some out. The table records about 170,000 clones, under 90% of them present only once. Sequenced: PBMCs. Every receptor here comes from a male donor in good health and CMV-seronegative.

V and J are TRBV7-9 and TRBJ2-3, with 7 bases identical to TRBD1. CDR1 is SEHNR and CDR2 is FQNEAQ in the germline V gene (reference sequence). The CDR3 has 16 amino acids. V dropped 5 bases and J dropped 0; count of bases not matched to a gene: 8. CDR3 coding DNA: TGTGCCAGCAGCCCACGAACAGGGGCCAGCACAGATACGCAGTATTTT. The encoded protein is CASSPRTGASTDTQYF. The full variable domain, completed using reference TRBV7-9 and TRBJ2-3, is DTGVSQNPRHKITKRGQNVTFRCDPISEHNRLYWYRQTLGQGPEFLTYFQNEAQLEKSRLLSDRFSAERPKGSFSTLEIQRTEQGDSAMYLCASSPRTGASTDTQYFGPGTRLTVL.

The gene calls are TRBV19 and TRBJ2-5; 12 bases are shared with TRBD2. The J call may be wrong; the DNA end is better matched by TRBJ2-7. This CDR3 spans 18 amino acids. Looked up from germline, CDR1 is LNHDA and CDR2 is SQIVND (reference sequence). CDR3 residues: CASSIGASGRAVSYEQYF. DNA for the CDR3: TGTGCCAGTAGTATAGGTGCTAGCGGGAGGGCAGTGTCCTACGAGCAGTACTTC.

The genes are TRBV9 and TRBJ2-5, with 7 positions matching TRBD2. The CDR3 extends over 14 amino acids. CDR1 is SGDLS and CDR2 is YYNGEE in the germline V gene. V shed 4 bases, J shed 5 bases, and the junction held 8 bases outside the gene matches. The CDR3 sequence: CASSPMTSSETQYF. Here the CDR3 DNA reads TGTGCCAGCAGCCCGATGACTAGCTCTGAGACCCAGTACTTC.

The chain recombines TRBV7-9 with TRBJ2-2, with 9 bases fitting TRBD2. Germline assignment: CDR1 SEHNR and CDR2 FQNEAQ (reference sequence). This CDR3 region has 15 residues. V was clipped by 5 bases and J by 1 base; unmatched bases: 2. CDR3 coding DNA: TGTGCCAGCAGCCTGCGGGGGGGGAACACCGGGGAGCTGTTTTTT. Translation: CASSLRGGNTGELFF.

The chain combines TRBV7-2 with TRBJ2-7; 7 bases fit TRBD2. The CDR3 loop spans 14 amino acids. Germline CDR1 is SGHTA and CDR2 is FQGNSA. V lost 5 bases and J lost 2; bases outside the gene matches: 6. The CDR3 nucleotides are TGTGCCAGCAGCCCCGCGGGGAGGGCCTACGAGCAGTACTTC. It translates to CASSPAGRAYEQYF.

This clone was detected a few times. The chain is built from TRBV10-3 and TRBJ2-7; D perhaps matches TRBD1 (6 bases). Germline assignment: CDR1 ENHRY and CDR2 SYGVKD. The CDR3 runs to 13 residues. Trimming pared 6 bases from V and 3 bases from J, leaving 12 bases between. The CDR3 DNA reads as TGTGCCATCAGAATGGACAGCTACTACGAGCAGTACTTC. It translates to CAIRMDSYYEQYF.

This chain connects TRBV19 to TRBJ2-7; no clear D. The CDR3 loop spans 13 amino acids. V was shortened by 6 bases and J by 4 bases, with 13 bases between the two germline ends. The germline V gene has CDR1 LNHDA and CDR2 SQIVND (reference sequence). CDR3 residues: CASRSDSAYEQYF. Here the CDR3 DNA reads TGTGCCAGTAGGTCCGACTCGGCATACGAGCAGTACTTC.

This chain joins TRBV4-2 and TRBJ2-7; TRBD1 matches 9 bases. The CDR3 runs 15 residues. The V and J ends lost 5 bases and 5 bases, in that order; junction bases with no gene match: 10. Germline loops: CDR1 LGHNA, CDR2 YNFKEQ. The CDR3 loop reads CASSERGQGSHEQYF. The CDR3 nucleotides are TGTGCCAGCAGCGAAAGAGGACAGGGGTCCCACGAGCAGTACTTC.

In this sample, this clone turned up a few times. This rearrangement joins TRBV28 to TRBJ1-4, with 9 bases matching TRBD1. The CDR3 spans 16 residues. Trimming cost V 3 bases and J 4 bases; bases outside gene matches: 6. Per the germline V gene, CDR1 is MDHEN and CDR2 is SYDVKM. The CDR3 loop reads CASSFRRDRVNEKLFF. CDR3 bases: TGTGCCAGCAGTTTCCGTAGGGACAGGGTTAATGAAAAACTGTTTTTT.

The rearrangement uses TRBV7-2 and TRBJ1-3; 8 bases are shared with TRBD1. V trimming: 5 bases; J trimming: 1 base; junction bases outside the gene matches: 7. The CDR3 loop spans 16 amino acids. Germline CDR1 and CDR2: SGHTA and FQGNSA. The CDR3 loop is CASSTYDRGSGNTIYF. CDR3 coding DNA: TGTGCCAGCAGCACGTACGACAGGGGTTCTGGAAACACCATATATTTT.

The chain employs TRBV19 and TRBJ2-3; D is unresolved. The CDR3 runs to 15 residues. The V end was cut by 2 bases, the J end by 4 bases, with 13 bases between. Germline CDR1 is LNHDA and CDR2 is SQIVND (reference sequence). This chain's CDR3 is CASSIQQLSADTQYF. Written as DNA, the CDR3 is TGTGCCAGTAGTATACAACAATTATCCGCAGATACGCAGTATTTT.

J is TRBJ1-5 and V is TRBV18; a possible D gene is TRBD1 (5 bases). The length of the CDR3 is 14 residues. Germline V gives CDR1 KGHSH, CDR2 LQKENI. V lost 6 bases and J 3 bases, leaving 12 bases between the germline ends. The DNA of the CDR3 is TGTGCCAGCTCGGCTGGGGCGTACAATCAGCCCCAGCATTTT. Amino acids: CASSAGAYNQPQHF. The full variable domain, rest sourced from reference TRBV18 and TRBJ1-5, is NAGVMQNPRHLVRRRGQEARLRCSPMKGHSHVYWYRQLPEEGLKFMVYLQKENIIDESGMPKERFSAEFPKEGPSILRIQQVVRGDSAAYFCASSAGAYNQPQHFGDGTRLSIL.

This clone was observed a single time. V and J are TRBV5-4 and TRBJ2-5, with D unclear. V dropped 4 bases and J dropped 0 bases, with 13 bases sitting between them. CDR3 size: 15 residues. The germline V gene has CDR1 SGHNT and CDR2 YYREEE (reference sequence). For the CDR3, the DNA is TGTGCCAGCAGCGGTAACCGTCAGTACCAAGAGACCCAGTACTTC. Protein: CASSGNRQYQETQYF.

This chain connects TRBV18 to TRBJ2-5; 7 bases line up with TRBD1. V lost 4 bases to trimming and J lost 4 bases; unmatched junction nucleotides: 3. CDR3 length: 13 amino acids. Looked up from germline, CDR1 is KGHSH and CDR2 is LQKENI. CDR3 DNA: TGTGCCAGCTCACGGAACAGGGGAGAGACCCAGTACTTC. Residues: CASSRNRGETQYF.